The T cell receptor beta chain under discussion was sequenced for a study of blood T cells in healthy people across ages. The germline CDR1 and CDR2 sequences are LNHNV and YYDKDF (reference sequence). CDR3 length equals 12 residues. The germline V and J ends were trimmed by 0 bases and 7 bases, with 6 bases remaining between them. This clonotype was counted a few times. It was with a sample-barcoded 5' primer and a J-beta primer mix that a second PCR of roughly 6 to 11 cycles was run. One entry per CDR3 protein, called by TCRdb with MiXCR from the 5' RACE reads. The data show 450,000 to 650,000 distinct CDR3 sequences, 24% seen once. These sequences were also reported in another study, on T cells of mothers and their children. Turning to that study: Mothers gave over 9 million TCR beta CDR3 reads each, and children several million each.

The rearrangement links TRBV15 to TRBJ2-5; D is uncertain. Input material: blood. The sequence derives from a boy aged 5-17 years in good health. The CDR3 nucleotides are TGTGCCACCAGCAGAGATATGGTGACCCAGTACTTC. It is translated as CATSRDMVTQYF.